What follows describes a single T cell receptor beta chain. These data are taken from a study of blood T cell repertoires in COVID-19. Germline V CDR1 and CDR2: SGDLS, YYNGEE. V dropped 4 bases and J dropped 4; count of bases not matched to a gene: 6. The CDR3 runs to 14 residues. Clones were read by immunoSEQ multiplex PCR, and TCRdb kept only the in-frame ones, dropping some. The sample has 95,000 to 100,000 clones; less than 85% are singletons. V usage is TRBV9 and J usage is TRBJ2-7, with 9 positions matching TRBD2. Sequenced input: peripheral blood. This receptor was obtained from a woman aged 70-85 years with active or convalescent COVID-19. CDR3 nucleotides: TGTGCCAGCAGCTTCGGCGGGGGGGCGTACGAGCAGTACTTC. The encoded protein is CASSFGGGAYEQYF.